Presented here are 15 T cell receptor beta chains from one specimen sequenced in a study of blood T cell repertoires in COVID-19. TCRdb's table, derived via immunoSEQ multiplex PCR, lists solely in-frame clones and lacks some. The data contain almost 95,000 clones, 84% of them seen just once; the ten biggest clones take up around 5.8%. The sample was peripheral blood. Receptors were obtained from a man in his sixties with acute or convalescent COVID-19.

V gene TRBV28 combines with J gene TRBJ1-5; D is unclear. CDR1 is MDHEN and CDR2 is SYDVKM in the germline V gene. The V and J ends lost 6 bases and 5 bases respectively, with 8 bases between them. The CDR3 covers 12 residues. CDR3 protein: CASSRVDQPQHF. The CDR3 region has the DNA TGTGCCAGCAGCCGGGTGGATCAGCCCCAGCATTTT.

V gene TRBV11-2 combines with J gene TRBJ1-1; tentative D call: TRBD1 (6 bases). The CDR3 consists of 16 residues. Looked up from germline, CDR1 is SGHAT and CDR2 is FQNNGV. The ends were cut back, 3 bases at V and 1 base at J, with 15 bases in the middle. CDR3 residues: CASSFRGQLQNTEAFF. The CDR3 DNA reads TGTGCCAGCAGCTTTCGGGGACAACTTCAGAACACTGAAGCTTTCTTT.

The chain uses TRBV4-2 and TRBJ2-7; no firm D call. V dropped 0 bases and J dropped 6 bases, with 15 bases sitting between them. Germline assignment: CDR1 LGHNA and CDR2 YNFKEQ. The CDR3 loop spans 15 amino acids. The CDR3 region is CASSQEFGQAGEQYF. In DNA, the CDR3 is TGTGCCAGCAGCCAAGAATTTGGGCAGGCTGGCGAGCAGTACTTC.

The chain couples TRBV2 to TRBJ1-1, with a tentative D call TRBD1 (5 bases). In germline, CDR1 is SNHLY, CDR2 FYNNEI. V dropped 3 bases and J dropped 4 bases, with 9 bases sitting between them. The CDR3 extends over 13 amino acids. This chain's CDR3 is CASSDGGITEAFF. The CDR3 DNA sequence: TGTGCCAGCAGTGACGGGGGGATCACTGAAGCTTTCTTT.

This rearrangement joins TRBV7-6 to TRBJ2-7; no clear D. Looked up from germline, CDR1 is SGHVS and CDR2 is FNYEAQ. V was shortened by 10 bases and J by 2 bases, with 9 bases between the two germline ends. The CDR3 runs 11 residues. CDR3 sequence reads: CAKSSPYEQYF. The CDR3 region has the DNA TGTGCCAAAAGTAGTCCCTACGAGCAGTACTTC. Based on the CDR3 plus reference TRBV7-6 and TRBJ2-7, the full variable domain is GAGVSQSPRYKVTKRGQDVALRCDPISGHVSLYWYRQALGQGPEFLTYFNYEAQQDKSGLPNDRFSAERPEGSISTLTIQRTEQRDSAMYRCAKSSPYEQYFGPGTRLTVT.

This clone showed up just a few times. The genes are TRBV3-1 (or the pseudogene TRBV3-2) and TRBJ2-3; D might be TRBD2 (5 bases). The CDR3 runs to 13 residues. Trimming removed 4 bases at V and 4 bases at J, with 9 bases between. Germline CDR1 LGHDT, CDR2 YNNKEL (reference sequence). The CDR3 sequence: CASSPTTADTQYF. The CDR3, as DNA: TGTGCCAGCAGCCCGACTACCGCAGATACGCAGTATTTT.

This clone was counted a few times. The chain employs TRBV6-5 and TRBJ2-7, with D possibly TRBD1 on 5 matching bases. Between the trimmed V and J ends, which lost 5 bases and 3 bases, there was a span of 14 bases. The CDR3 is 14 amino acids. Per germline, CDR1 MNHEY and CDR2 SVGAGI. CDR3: CASSTQLQGYEQYF. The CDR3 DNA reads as TGTGCCAGCAGTACCCAACTTCAGGGCTACGAGCAGTACTTC.

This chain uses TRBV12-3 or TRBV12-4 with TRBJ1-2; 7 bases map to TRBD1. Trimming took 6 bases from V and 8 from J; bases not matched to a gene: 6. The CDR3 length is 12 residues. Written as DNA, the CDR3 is TGTGCCAGCAGCCGGACAGGCGAGGGCTACACCTTC. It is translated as CASSRTGEGYTF.

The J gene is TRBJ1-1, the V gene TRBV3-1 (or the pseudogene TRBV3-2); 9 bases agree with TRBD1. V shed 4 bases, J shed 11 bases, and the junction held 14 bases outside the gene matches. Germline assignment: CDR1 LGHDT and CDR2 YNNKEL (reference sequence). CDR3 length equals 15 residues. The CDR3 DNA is TGTGCCAGCAGCCGACGGGGACAGGGCTTCATCCGCGCTTTCTTT. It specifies CASSRRGQGFIRAFF.

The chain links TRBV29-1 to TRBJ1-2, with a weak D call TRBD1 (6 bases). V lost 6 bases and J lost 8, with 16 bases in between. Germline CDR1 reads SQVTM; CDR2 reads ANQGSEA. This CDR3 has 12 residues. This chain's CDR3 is CSVDYRDLGYTF. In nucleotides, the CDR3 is TGCAGCGTAGATTACAGGGATCTGGGCTACACCTTC.

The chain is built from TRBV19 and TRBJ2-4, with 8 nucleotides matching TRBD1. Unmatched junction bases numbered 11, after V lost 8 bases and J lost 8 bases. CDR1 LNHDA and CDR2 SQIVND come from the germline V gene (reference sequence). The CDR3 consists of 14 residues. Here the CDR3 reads CASALQGAQDIQYF. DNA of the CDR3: TGTGCCAGTGCCCTCCAGGGGGCGCAGGACATTCAGTACTTC.

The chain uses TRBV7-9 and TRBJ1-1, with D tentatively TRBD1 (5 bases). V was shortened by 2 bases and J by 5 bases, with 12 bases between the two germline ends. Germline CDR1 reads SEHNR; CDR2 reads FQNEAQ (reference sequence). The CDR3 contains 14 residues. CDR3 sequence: CASSLQGRGTEAFF. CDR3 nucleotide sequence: TGTGCCAGCAGCTTACAGGGTCGGGGGACTGAAGCTTTCTTT. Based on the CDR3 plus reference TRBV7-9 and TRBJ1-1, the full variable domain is DTGVSQNPRHKITKRGQNVTFRCDPISEHNRLYWYRQTLGQGPEFLTYFQNEAQLEKSRLLSDRFSAERPKGSFSTLEIQRTEQGDSAMYLCASSLQGRGTEAFFGQGTRLTVV.

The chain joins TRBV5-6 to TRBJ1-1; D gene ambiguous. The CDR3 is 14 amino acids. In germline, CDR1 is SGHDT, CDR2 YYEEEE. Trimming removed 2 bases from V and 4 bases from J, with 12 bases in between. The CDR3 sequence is CASSLDPSSTEAFF. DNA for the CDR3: TGTGCCAGCAGCTTAGATCCCAGTTCCACTGAAGCTTTCTTT.

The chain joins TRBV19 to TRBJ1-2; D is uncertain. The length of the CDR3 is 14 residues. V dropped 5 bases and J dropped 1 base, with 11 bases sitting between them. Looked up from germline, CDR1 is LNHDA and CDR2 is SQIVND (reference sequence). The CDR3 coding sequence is TGTGCCAGTAGTGGTGCAGACATTAACTATGGCTACACCTTC. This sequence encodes CASSGADINYGYTF.

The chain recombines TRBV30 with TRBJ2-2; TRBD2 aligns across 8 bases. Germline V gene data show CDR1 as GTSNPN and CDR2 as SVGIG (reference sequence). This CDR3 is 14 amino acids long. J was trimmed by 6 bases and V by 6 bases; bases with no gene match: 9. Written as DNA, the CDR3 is TGTGCCTGCCGACCGGGGGGGCTATCCGGGGAGCTGTTTTTT. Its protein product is CACRPGGLSGELFF.